A selection of T cell receptor beta chains follows, all from one sample in a study of OX40 agonist ivuxolimab in advanced cancers. Generated by immunoSEQ multiplex PCR, the TCRdb table keeps only in-frame clones and is missing some. The sample holds about 150,000 clones, roughly 94% seen once. The sequencing here drew on CD4+ or CD8+ T cells sorted from blood, taken in a trial of the OX40 agonist ivuxolimab. The receptors derive from an adult with an advanced solid tumor such as melanoma, head and neck, liver or kidney cancer. CDR3s include the opening cysteine and the closing phenylalanine or tryptophan. The order of the fields is V gene, D gene, clone size, J gene, CDR3 protein, CDR3 DNA. D genes are given only for firm matches. A clone size is listed for some rows: how often the clone was seen (once, few, many), or a class if it is expanded.

>TRBV30|TRBD1|-|TRBJ1-2
CAWSGTRGPIYGYTF
TGTGCCTGGAGTGGGACGAGGGGGCCGATCTATGGCTACACCTTC
>TRBV18|-|-|TRBJ2-7
CASSPGQGGEQYF
TGTGCCAGCTCACCGGGCCAAGGGGGCGAGCAGTACTTC
>TRBV28|-|-|TRBJ2-3
CASSLGVGLVADTQYF
TGTGCCAGCAGTTTGGGTGTAGGGCTAGTTGCAGATACGCAGTATTTT
>TRBV27|-|-|TRBJ2-7
CASSLSRRGRVPTYEQYF
TGTGCCAGCAGTTTATCTAGAAGAGGGCGGGTTCCTACCTACGAGCAGTACTTC
>TRBV18|-|-|TRBJ2-5
CASSSSETQYF
TGTGCCAGCTCAAGCAGCGAGACCCAGTACTTC
>TRBV27|-|-|TRBJ1-1
CASSRTDGNTEAFF
TGTGCCAGCAGCCGGACGGACGGGAACACTGAAGCTTTCTTT
>TRBV5-1|-|-|TRBJ1-2
CASSSPGAQGYTF
TGCGCCAGCAGCTCCCCGGGGGCTCAGGGCTACACCTTC
>TRBV7-2|TRBD2|-|TRBJ2-2
CASSPRLAGATNTGELFF
TGTGCCAGCAGCCCACGACTAGCGGGGGCTACGAACACCGGGGAGCTGTTTTTT
>TRBV19|-|-|TRBJ1-5
CASSPGVWSGRLGSNQPQHF
TGTGCCAGTAGCCCGGGTGTATGGTCGGGGAGATTGGGTAGCAATCAGCCCCAGCATTTT
>TRBV2|-|-|TRBJ1-4
CASSGGRANEKLFF
TGTGCCAGCAGTGGGGGAAGAGCTAATGAAAAACTGTTTTTT
>TRBV19|TRBD1|-|TRBJ1-4
CASSIWGTGGFVDEKLFF
TGTGCCAGTAGTATCTGGGGGACAGGGGGCTTTGTTGATGAAAAACTGTTTTTT
>TRBV27|-|few|TRBJ1-5
CASSLSLGVGPQHF
TGTGCCAGCAGTTTATCGCTCGGCGTAGGGCCCCAGCATTTT
>TRBV29-1|-|-|TRBJ2-6
CSAQVRGANVLTF
TGCAGCGCCCAAGTGCGGGGGGCCAACGTCCTGACTTTC
>TRBV19|TRBD1|-|TRBJ2-1
CAVLGEGATYNEQFF
TGTGCCGTCTTGGGTGAGGGGGCCACCTACAATGAGCAGTTCTTC
>TRBV11-3|-|-|TRBJ2-1
CASSPRDRDTGEQFF
TGTGCCAGCAGCCCCCGGGACCGAGACACGGGTGAGCAGTTCTTC
>TRBV7-2|-|-|TRBJ2-1
CASSFLAYNEQFF
TGTGCCAGCAGCTTCTTAGCCTACAATGAGCAGTTCTTC
>TRBV7-2|-|-|TRBJ1-4
CASSSGPLGEKLFF
TGTGCCAGCAGCTCCGGACCTCTGGGTGAAAAACTGTTTTTT
>TRBV9|-|few|TRBJ1-3
CASSAQGGGNTIYF
TGTGCCAGCAGCGCACAGGGAGGTGGAAACACCATATATTTT
>TRBV6-6|TRBD2|-|TRBJ2-7
CASSTSGSGEQYF
TGTGCCAGCAGTACTAGCGGGAGTGGCGAGCAGTACTTC
>TRBV27|-|-|TRBJ1-6
CASSPGFFNSPLHF
TGTGCCAGCAGTCCGGGATTCTTTAATTCACCCCTCCACTTT
>TRBV19|TRBD2|-|TRBJ2-5
CASSIAPLAGVSETQYF
TGTGCCAGTAGTATAGCACCACTAGCGGGAGTTTCGGAGACCCAGTACTTC
>TRBV5-4|-|once|TRBJ1-4
CASSPPPPNEKLFF
TGTGCCAGCAGCCCACCCCCCCCTAATGAAAAACTGTTTTTT
>TRBV2|-|-|TRBJ2-7
CASNGQGRGYEQYF
TGTGCCAGCAACGGACAAGGCCGCGGATACGAGCAGTACTTC
>TRBV18|-|once|TRBJ2-2
CASSPGRFLAGELFF
TGTGCCAGCTCACCAGGCCGGTTTCTGGCCGGGGAGCTGTTTTTT
>TRBV7-6|-|-|TRBJ2-7
CASSPDVGYEQYF
TGTGCCAGCAGCCCGGACGTCGGCTACGAGCAGTACTTC
>TRBV28|TRBD1|-|TRBJ2-7
CASSGSGQGRREQYF
TGTGCCAGCAGTGGTAGCGGACAGGGCCGGAGGGAGCAGTACTTC
>TRBV5-4|-|-|TRBJ1-6
CASRQQGRESPLHF
TGTGCCAGCAGGCAGCAGGGGCGCGAGTCACCCCTCCACTTT
>TRBV2|-|-|TRBJ1-6
CASSPDDAPLHF
TGTGCCAGCAGCCCGGACGACGCACCCCTCCACTTT
>TRBV29-1|-|-|TRBJ2-3
CSVETVLGTQYF
TGCAGCGTTGAGACAGTTTTGGGTACGCAGTATTTT
>TRBV7-2|TRBD1|-|TRBJ1-1
CASSLGQGNTEAFF
TGTGCCAGCAGCCTAGGACAGGGGAACACTGAAGCTTTCTTT
>TRBV29-1|-|-|TRBJ1-4
CSVEDLRGNEKLFF
TGCAGCGTTGAAGATCTCCGGGGGAATGAAAAACTGTTTTTT
>TRBV18|TRBD2|-|TRBJ2-3
CASSPVLAGGASTDTQYF
TGTGCCAGCTCACCGGTTCTAGCGGGGGGAGCGAGCACAGATACGCAGTATTTT
>TRBV15|TRBD2|-|TRBJ2-3
CATSRDLWGGTTQYF
TGTGCCACCAGCAGAGACCTCTGGGGGGGGACTACGCAGTATTTT
>TRBV7-8|-|-|TRBJ2-3
CASSLRNTDTQYF
TGTGCCAGCAGCTTACGGAACACAGATACGCAGTATTTT
>TRBV29-1|-|-|TRBJ1-5
CSVVGEGAVQGNQPQHF
TGCAGCGTTGTGGGGGAGGGCGCGGTTCAAGGCAATCAGCCCCAGCATTTT
>TRBV6-6|-|-|TRBJ1-1
CASTNQGPEAFF
TGTGCCAGCACCAATCAGGGGCCTGAAGCCTTCTTT
>TRBV6-5|TRBD2|-|TRBJ2-1
CASSYSGSGGDNEQFF
TGTGCCAGCAGTTACTCGGGTAGCGGGGGGGACAATGAGCAGTTCTTC
>TRBV7-9|TRBD2|-|TRBJ2-7
CASSLAGGGEGEQYF
TGTGCCAGCAGCTTAGCGGGCGGGGGGGAAGGCGAGCAGTACTTC
>TRBV10-2|-|once|TRBJ1-3
CASLNREGRSGNTIYF
TGCGCCAGCCTAAATAGGGAGGGGCGCAGTGGAAACACCATATATTTT
>TRBV19|-|once|TRBJ1-2
CASSITQAVNYGYTF
TGTGCCAGTAGTATCACGCAAGCAGTGAACTATGGCTACACCTTC
>TRBV29-1|TRBD2|-|TRBJ2-1
CSVPTGLAEHLLGNEQFF
TGCAGCGTTCCAACGGGACTAGCGGAACACTTACTTGGGAATGAGCAGTTCTTC
>TRBV7-9|TRBD1|-|TRBJ2-3
CASSSYPGQGLADTQYF
TGTGCCAGCAGCTCGTACCCGGGACAGGGCCTCGCAGATACGCAGTATTTT
>TRBV4-3|-|-|TRBJ2-2
CASSQESRIGELFF
TGCGCCAGCAGCCAAGAGTCGCGGATCGGGGAGCTGTTTTTT
>TRBV28|TRBD2|-|TRBJ2-3
CASNQRDQQYF
TGTGCCAGCAACCAGCGGGACCAGCAGTATTTT
>TRBV5-6|TRBD1|-|TRBJ2-4
CASSFTRTGGVKNIQYF
TGTGCCAGCAGCTTCACCCGGACAGGGGGCGTCAAAAACATTCAGTACTTC
>TRBV6-1|TRBD1|-|TRBJ2-7
CASSLTGYYEQYF
TGTGCCAGCAGTTTGACAGGGTACTACGAGCAGTACTTC
>TRBV7-2|TRBD1|-|TRBJ1-1
CASSLFQGAGGTEAFF
TGTGCCAGCAGCTTATTTCAGGGGGCGGGGGGGACTGAAGCTTTCTTT
>TRBV6-5|-|once|TRBJ2-1
CASRTLGGGYGEQFF
TGTGCCAGCAGGACTCTGGGGGGGGGCTATGGTGAGCAGTTCTTC
>TRBV7-2|TRBD2|-|TRBJ2-5
CASSRGGREETQYF
TGTGCCAGCAGCCGGGGGGGTAGGGAGGAGACCCAGTACTTC
>TRBV29-1|-|-|TRBJ1-2
CSVDSGGRYTF
TGCAGCGTTGATTCGGGGGGCCGCTACACCTTC
>TRBV30|TRBD1|-|TRBJ1-1
CAWARDRDTEAFF
TGTGCCTGGGCACGGGACAGGGACACTGAAGCTTTCTTT
>TRBV19|-|-|TRBJ2-7
CASSMSRGGKTYEQYF
TGTGCCAGTAGTATGTCGAGGGGGGGTAAAACCTACGAGCAGTACTTC
>TRBV11-2|TRBD2|-|TRBJ2-7
CASSGRLAGPGEQYF
TGTGCCAGCAGCGGCAGACTAGCGGGACCTGGCGAGCAGTACTTC
>TRBV11-2|-|-|TRBJ1-5
CASSLAQGQPQHF
TGTGCCAGCAGCTTGGCCCAGGGTCAGCCCCAGCATTTT
>TRBV7-3|TRBD1|once|TRBJ2-5
CASSQGDHPETQYF
TGTGCCAGCAGTCAGGGGGACCACCCAGAGACCCAGTACTTC
>TRBV6-6|TRBD1|-|TRBJ2-5
CASSSLGQGARETQYF
TGTGCCAGCAGTTCTCTCGGACAGGGGGCTAGAGAGACCCAGTACTTC
>TRBV4-1|-|-|TRBJ2-3
CASSQVVVTDTQYF
TGCGCCAGCAGCCAAGTCGTCGTCACAGATACGCAGTATTTT
>TRBV12-5|-|-|TRBJ1-1
CASGLPVGAGNTEAFF
TGTGCTAGTGGTTTGCCCGTTGGGGCGGGGAACACTGAAGCTTTCTTT
>TRBV6-1|-|-|TRBJ2-1
CASQKGGTTYNEQFF
TGTGCCAGTCAAAAAGGAGGGACCACCTACAATGAGCAGTTCTTC
>TRBV14|-|once|TRBJ1-3
CASSPSPAGNTIYF
TGTGCCAGCAGTCCCAGCCCAGCTGGAAACACCATATATTTT